What follows describes a single T cell receptor (beta chain). What it binds is unknown. Unique molecular identifiers were carried by the TCR beta cDNA libraries. Each sample of about 0.9 to 11 million input T cells yielded roughly 500,000 cDNA molecules, so each molecule approximated one T cell. TCRdb ran MiXCR on the PCR reads and lists one entry per CDR3 protein. This repertoire shows roughly 650,000 distinct CDR3 sequences, 55% to 60% found once; its top ten account for around 11%. Germline loops: CDR1 SQVTM, CDR2 ANQGSEA. V dropped 5 bases and J dropped 4; count of bases not matched to a gene: 3. The CDR3 totals 13 residues. This specimen belongs to a study of post-analysis software for immune sequencing data. Background on the study: Multiple sclerosis in the patients followed relapsing-remitting, secondary progressive and progressive-relapsing courses.

Study-level results: Samples made in the same batch grouped tightly together by F measure. Those with multiple sclerosis, the patient group, showed significantly lower normalized Chao1 diversity than controls. TRBV5-6, TRBV5-1 and TRBV20-1 were among a few TRBV segments more frequent in patients than controls.

Sequenced: blood. This clonotype was obtained from a girl aged 2-10 years with multiple sclerosis. The chain couples TRBV29-1 to TRBJ2-5; 11 bases are shared with TRBD1. The CDR3 here is CSVKGTGGETQYF. The CDR3 nucleotides read TGCAGCGTTAAAGGGACAGGGGGAGAGACCCAGTACTTC. The full variable domain, with the rest looked up from reference TRBV29-1 and TRBJ2-5, is SAVISQKPSRDICQRGTSLTIQCQVDSQVTMMFWYRQQPGQSLTLIATANQGSEATYESGFVIDKFPISRPNLTFSTLTVSNMSPEDSSIYLCSVKGTGGETQYFGPGTRLLVL.